The rows below give T cell receptor beta chains drawn from one sample of a study of blood T cells in healthy people across ages. TCRdb reanalysed the 5' RACE reads using MiXCR and keeps one entry per CDR3 protein. Of approximately 800,000 distinct CDR3 sequences in the sample, roughly 25% are singletons; the top ten hold roughly 3.5%. The sample also formed part of further work on T cells of mothers and their children.

What was sequenced was blood. The receptors come from a boy aged 10-17 years in good health. Each CDR3 is given with its conserved first and last residue. D genes are given only for firm matches. Only some rows state a clone size, as once, few, many or a class for expanded clones.

D gene,V gene,clone size,J gene,CDR3 DNA,CDR3 protein
-,TRBV28,few,TRBJ1-2,TGTGCCAGCACCCCAGCAAACTACGCAGCTCGAGGCTACACCTTC,CASTPANYAARGYTF
-,TRBV6-2/TRBV6-3,few,TRBJ2-7,TGTGCCAGCAGGAAGGACCAACCTTTCTACGAGCAGTACTTC,CASRKDQPFYEQYF
TRBD1,TRBV5-1,many,TRBJ1-1,TGCGCCAGCACTGATCCGGGACAGGGGTTCAACACTGAAGCTTTCTTT,CASTDPGQGFNTEAFF
TRBD1,TRBV20-1,-,TRBJ2-1,TGCAGGGGCAGGGGGATATTCTACAATGAGCAGTTCTTC,CRGRGIFYNEQFF
-,TRBV7-2,-,TRBJ2-3,TGTGCCAGCCTCAGAAGGGTCACAGATACGCAGTATTTT,CASLRRVTDTQYF
TRBD2,TRBV7-9,few,TRBJ2-5,TGTGCCAGCAGCTCTCCGGGACTAGCGGGAGTCGAGTTCTTC,CASSSPGLAGVEFF
TRBD1,TRBV12-3/TRBV12-4,many,TRBJ2-3,TGTGCCAGCAGGCTGAGGACAGGGAGCACAGATACGCAGTATTTT,CASRLRTGSTDTQYF
-,TRBV12-3/TRBV12-4,-,TRBJ1-2,TGTGCCAGCAGTCCGGAGGGGGAAGGGGGCTACACCTTC,CASSPEGEGGYTF
-,TRBV27,few,TRBJ2-3,TGTGCCAGCAGTTTATACCCAGGCATTGATACGCAGTATTTT,CASSLYPGIDTQYF
-,TRBV18,-,TRBJ1-2,TGTGCCAGCTCGGTGAATGAAGGAGACGCTAACTATGGCTACACCTTC,CASSVNEGDANYGYTF
-,TRBV20-1,few,TRBJ2-2,TGCAGTGCTAGGGCGGGTCTAGTAAACACCGGGGAGCTGTTTTTT,CSARAGLVNTGELFF
TRBD2,TRBV27,-,TRBJ2-7,TGTGCCAGCAGTTTTTTGGCTAGCGGGAGGGCCGGGGAGCAGTACTTC,CASSFLASGRAGEQYF
-,TRBV29-1,-,TRBJ2-1,TGCAGCGTTGAGACAGACAATGAGCAGTTCTTC,CSVETDNEQFF
-,TRBV6-1,-,TRBJ1-1,TGTGCCAGCAGTGGGGGGACGAATGAAGCTTTCTTT,CASSGGTNEAFF
TRBD1,TRBV18,-,TRBJ1-1,TGTGCCAGCTCACCGGATCCGGGACAGGAAGCTTTCTTT,CASSPDPGQEAFF
TRBD1,TRBV28,many,TRBJ1-4,TGTGCCAGCAGCTTGCCCGGGACAGGGGATGAAAAACTGTTTTTT,CASSLPGTGDEKLFF
TRBD1,TRBV29-1,-,TRBJ2-1,TGCAGCGGGCGCCGGACAGGGGTTTATGGGTACAATGAGCAGTTCTTC,CSGRRTGVYGYNEQFF
-,TRBV20-1,-,TRBJ2-1,TGCAGTGCTCTGAACGGGGGCCGCCCATACAATGAGCAGTTCTTC,CSALNGGRPYNEQFF
TRBD2,TRBV6-5,few,TRBJ2-5,TGTGCCACCCTTGGGAGCGGGAAAGAGACCCAGTACTTC,CATLGSGKETQYF
-,TRBV20-1,-,TRBJ2-3,TGCAGTGCTGGCCCTGGGACCTCACCAGATACGCAGTATTTT,CSAGPGTSPDTQYF
-,TRBV29-1,-,TRBJ2-5,TGCAGCGTTGAGGGCATAAAAGAGACCCAGTACTTC,CSVEGIKETQYF
-,TRBV6-6,-,TRBJ2-5,TGTGCCCTCGGGCCCTCGCTAGAGACCCAGTACTTC,CALGPSLETQYF
TRBD1,TRBV4-3,few,TRBJ2-1,TGCGCCAGCAGCCGCATCTCGACAGGGGTATACAATGAGCAGTTCTTC,CASSRISTGVYNEQFF
-,TRBV4-1,few,TRBJ1-2,TGCGCCAGCAGCCAAGACGGGGCCTATGGCTACACCTTC,CASSQDGAYGYTF
-,TRBV20-1,-,TRBJ2-4,TGCAGTGCTAGTCCGGGTAAACGAAGGGAAAACATTCAGTACTTC,CSASPGKRRENIQYF
TRBD1,TRBV7-9,-,TRBJ1-2,TGTGCCAGCAGCTTTAGCCAGGGGGCGCAGGCCGGCTACACCTTC,CASSFSQGAQAGYTF
-,TRBV4-1,few,TRBJ2-5,TGCGCCAGCAGCCCCGGGACGTTAGGGGAGACCCAGTACTTC,CASSPGTLGETQYF
-,TRBV12-3/TRBV12-4,-,TRBJ1-1,TGTGCCAGCAGGCCCCTAGCGAACACTGAAGCTTTCTTT,CASRPLANTEAFF
-,TRBV4-1,-,TRBJ1-4,TGCGCCAGCAGCTATGACCCCGAGTTTGGGGAAAAACTGTTTTTT,CASSYDPEFGEKLFF
-,TRBV5-4,few,TRBJ1-4,TGTGCCCTCAGTCAGGGCCCGAATGAAAAACTGTTTTTT,CALSQGPNEKLFF
-,TRBV6-2/TRBV6-3,-,TRBJ2-3,TGTGCCAGCAGTTTCGCAATTTCCACAGATACGCAGTATTTT,CASSFAISTDTQYF